This TCR beta chain was captured by sequencing in a study of T cells in Graves' hyperthyroidism and ophthalmopathy. Study-wide results and caveats: The majority of expanded thyroid clonotypes above 0.001 also appeared in blood.

The CDR3 runs 14 residues. Trimming took 6 bases from V and 2 from J, leaving 13 bases between them. Researchers took RNA transcripts and amplified the TCR beta CDR3 regions from them. The HTBI primer set served for first-round RT-PCR of the TCR CDR3. Each CDR3 protein is one row after TCRdb ran MiXCR on the multiplex PCR reads. Here the sample spans approximately 720,000 distinct CDR3 sequences, over 15% being singletons. This clonotype was seen repeatedly, ten times or more. No antigen is known for it. Patients were aged 18 to 65, had disease duration under 2 months, and had newly diagnosed hyperthyroidism.

This TCR was recovered from a woman between 45 and 65 years old with Graves' hyperthyroidism that later progressed to Graves' ophthalmopathy. The genes are TRBV12-3 or TRBV12-4 and TRBJ1-2; D is possibly TRBD1 (6 bases). The material sequenced was blood. CDR3 nucleotides: TGTGCCAGCAGAAAACGACAGGACAACTATGGCTACACCTTC. This gives the protein CASRKRQDNYGYTF.